This TCR beta chain was profiled in a study of response to subunit inactivated influenza vaccine. Overall study findings and caveats: The authors proposed limited new T cell recruitment per seasonal influenza vaccination.

TCRdb itself ran the RT-PCR reads through MiXCR, one entry per CDR3 protein. The data hold hundreds of thousands of distinct CDR3 sequences, with about 7.6% observed a single time. This clonotype has more than one count but fewer than ten. Its antigen is undetermined. Germline V gives CDR1 MNHNS, CDR2 SASEGT. V was shortened by 4 bases and J by 2 bases, with 13 bases between the two germline ends. This CDR3 spans 15 amino acids. This rearrangement joins TRBV6-1 to TRBJ2-3; unclear D gene. The TCR was taken from a man between 50 and 69 years old who received an inactivated influenza vaccine. The sequences come from PBMCs from blood, collected roughly 24 months after vaccination. This CDR3 reads CASSVVVEITDTQYF. For the CDR3, the DNA is TGTGCCAGCAGTGTGGTAGTCGAAATCACAGATACGCAGTATTTT.